This T cell receptor beta chain is drawn from a study of T-cell reconstitution after alpha-beta-depleted transplantation in children (dated by TCRdb to the mid-2010s). In the study overall: The study quantitatively tracked T-cell immune reconstitution after TCRalphabeta/CD19-depleted allogeneic hematopoietic cell transplantation in children using TCR repertoire profiling.

The CDR3 runs 14 residues from the cysteine to the phenylalanine. Only CDR3 DNA is held: 42 bases, read in frame from base 1. According to the germline V gene, CDR1 reads SGHVS and CDR2 reads FNYEAQ. The germline ends are 11 bases apart after V is trimmed by 5 bases and J by 2 bases. The treatment or condition label here, explained by the study, means: allogeneic hematopoietic cell transplantation with graft depleted of TCRalphabeta T cells and CD19 B cells. The children who served as transplant recipients had been given grafts of TCRalphabeta/CD19-depleted allogeneic hematopoietic cells. Overall study results and their limits: In some patients, the high TCRbeta diversity seen at day 60 was put down to recipient T cells and intrathymic progenitors that had survived conditioning. Hyperexpanded clone frequencies declined over subsequent months; after one year, T-cell counts and TCRbeta diversity were mostly attributed to newly produced T cells. Apparently early alphabetaT-cell count recovery about two months after transplant reportedly relied on only several hundred rapidly expanded clones derived from non-depleted graft cells.

This clonotype has a handful of counts. This clone's antigen is unknown. The record has no base qualities; no much larger clone is one base away. Receptors were amplified or captured by PCR. TCRdb names Illumina HiSeq 2500 as the instrument used. Molecular barcoding was employed in the preparation of TCR libraries, with unique molecular identifiers being used to normalize TCRbeta repertoire quantification. TCRdb took the public reads, trimmed them with fastp at Q25, ran MiXCR for clone calling and kept in-frame beta chains. Each entry merges the rows of one CDR3 protein and shows their most common DNA and genes. A total of some 150,000 distinct CDR3 sequences appear in this sample, around 10% of them only once. 18% of the sample goes to the ten largest clones.

The sequence joins TRBV7-6 to TRBJ2-3; the D region possibly corresponds to TRBD2 (6 bases align). The TCR was taken from a female patient aged 2-9 years who had a stem cell transplant for congenital amegakaryocytic thrombocytopenia, so the T cells may come from the graft donor. The specimen was PBMCs, mostly from graft donor cells, collected 180 days after TCRalphabeta/CD19-depleted stem cell transplant. The sequence in DNA is TGTGCCAGCAGCCCCCGCGGGGCCACAGATACGCAGTATTTT. Its coded protein is CASSPRGATDTQYF. The variable domain in full, with residues beyond the CDR3 obtained from the reference TRBV7-6 and TRBJ2-3 genes, is GAGVSQSPRYKVTKRGQDVALRCDPISGHVSLYWYRQALGQGPEFLTYFNYEAQQDKSGLPNDRFSAERPEGSISTLTIQRTEQRDSAMYRCASSPRGATDTQYFGPGTRLTVL.